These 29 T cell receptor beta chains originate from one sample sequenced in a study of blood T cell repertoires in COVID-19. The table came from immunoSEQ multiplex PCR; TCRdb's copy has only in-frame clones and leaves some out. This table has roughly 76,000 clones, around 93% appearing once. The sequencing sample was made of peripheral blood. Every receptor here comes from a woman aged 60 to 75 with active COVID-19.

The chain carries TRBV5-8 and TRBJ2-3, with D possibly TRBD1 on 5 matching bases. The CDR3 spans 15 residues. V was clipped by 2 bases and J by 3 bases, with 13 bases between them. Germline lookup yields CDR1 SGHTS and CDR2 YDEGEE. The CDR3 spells CASSFSPGWTDTQYF. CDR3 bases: TGTGCCAGCAGCTTTAGCCCAGGGTGGACAGATACGCAGTATTTT. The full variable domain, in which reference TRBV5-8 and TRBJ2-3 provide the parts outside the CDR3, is EAGVTQSPTHLIKTRGQQATLRCSPISGHTSVYWYQQALGLGLQFLLWYDEGEERNRGNFPPRFSGRQFPNYSSELNVNALELEDSALYLCASSFSPGWTDTQYFGPGTRLTVL.

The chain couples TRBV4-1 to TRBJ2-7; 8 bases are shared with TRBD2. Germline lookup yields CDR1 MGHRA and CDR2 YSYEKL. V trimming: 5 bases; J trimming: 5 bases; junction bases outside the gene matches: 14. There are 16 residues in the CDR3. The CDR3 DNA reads TGCGCCAGCAGCTCCGGGTCAGTAGCGGGGCTTCACGAGCAGTACTTC. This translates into CASSSGSVAGLHEQYF.

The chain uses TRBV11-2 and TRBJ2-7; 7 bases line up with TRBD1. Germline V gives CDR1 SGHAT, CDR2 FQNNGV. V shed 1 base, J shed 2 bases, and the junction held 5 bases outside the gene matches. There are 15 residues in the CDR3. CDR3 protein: CASSLGHRGPYEQYF. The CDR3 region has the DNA TGTGCCAGCAGCTTAGGTCACAGGGGACCCTACGAGCAGTACTTC.

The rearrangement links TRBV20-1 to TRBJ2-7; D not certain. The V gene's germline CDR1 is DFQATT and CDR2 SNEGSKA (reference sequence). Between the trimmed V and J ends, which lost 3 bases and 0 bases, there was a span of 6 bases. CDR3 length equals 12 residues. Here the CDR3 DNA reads TGCAGTGCTAGTCGGAGCTCCTACGAGCAGTACTTC. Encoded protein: CSASRSSYEQYF.

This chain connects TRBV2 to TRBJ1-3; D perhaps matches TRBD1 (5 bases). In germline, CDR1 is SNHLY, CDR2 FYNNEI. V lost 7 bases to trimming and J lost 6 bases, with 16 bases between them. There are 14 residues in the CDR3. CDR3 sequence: CASKGQGIENTIYF. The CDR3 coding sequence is TGTGCCAGCAAGGGGCAAGGGATAGAAAACACCATATATTTT.

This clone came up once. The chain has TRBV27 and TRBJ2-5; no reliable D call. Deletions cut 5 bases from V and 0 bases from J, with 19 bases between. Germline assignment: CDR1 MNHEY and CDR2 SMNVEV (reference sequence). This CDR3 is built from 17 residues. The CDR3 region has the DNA TGTGCCAGCAGTCCGCTGCCTATGGGCAAGTACCAAGAGACCCAGTACTTC. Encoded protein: CASSPLPMGKYQETQYF.

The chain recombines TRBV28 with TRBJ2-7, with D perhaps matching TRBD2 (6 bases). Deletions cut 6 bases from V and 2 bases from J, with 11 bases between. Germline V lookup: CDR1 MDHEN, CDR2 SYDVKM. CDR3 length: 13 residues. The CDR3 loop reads CASRKAGTYEQYF. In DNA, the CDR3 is TGTGCCAGCAGAAAAGCGGGCACCTACGAGCAGTACTTC.

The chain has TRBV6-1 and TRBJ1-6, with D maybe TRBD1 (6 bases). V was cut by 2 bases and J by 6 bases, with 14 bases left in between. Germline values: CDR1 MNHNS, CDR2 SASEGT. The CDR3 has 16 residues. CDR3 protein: CASSESRGAPNSPLHF. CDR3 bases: TGTGCCAGCAGTGAATCGCGGGGGGCGCCTAATTCACCCCTCCACTTT.

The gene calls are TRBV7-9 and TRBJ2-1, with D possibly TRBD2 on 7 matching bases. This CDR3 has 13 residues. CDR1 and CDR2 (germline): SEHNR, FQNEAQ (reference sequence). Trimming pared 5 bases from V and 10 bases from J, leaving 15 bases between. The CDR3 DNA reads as TGTGCCAGCAGCCGTGAAGGGAGGGGGGAGCAGTTCTTC. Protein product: CASSREGRGEQFF.

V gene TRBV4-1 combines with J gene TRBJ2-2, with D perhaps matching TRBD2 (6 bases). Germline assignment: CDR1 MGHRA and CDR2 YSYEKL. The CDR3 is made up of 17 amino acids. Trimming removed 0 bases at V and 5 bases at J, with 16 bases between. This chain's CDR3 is CASSQDVGGVRTGELFF. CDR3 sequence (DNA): TGCGCCAGCAGCCAAGATGTGGGGGGAGTTCGGACCGGGGAGCTGTTTTTT.

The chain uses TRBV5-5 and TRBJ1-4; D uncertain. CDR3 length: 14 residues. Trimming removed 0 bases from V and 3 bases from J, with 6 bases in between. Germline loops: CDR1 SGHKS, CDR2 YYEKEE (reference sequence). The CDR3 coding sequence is TGTGCCAGCAGCTTGGGTGGGCCTAATGAAAAACTGTTTTTT. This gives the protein CASSLGGPNEKLFF.

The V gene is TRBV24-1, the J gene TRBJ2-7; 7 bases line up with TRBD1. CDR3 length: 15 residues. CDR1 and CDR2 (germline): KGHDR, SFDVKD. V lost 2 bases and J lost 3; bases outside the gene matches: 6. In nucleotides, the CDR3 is TGTGCCACCAGTGATTCCGGGACAGACTACTACGAGCAGTACTTC. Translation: CATSDSGTDYYEQYF.

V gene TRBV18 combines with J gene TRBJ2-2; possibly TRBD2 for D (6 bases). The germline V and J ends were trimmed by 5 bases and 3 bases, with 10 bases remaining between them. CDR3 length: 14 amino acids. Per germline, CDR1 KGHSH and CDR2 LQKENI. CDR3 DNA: TGTGCCAGCTCAAGGGACTCCTACACCGGGGAGCTGTTTTTT. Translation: CASSRDSYTGELFF.

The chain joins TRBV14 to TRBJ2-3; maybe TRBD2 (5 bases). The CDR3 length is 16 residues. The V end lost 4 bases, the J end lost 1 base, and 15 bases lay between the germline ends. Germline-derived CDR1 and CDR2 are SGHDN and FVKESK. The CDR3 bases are TGTGCCAGCAGCCCTCGACGAATCGGGGGCACAGATACGCAGTATTTT. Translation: CASSPRRIGGTDTQYF. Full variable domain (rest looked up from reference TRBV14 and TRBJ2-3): EAGVTQFPSHSVIEKGQTVTLRCDPISGHDNLYWYRRVMGKEIKFLLHFVKESKQDESGMPNNRFLAERTGGTYSTLKVQPAELEDSGVYFCASSPRRIGGTDTQYFGPGTRLTVL.

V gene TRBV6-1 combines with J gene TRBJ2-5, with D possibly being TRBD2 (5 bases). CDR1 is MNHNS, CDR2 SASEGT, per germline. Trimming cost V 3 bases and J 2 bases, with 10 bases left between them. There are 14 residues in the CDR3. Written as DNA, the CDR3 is TGTGCCAGCAGTGACCGTCGAGGGCAAGAGACCCAGTACTTC. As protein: CASSDRRGQETQYF.

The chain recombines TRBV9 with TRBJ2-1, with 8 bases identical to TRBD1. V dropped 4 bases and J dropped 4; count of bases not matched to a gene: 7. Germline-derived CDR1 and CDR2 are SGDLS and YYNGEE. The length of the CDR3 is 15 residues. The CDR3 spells CASSLDRGFYNEQFF. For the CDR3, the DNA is TGTGCCAGCAGCTTAGACAGGGGTTTTTACAATGAGCAGTTCTTC.

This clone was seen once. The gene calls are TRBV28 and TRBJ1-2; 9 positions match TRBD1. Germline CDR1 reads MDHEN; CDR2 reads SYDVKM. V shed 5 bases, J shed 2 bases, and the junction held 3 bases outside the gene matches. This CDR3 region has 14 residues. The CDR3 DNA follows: TGTGCCAGCAGTACCGGGACAGGGAACTATGGCTACACCTTC. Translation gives CASSTGTGNYGYTF.

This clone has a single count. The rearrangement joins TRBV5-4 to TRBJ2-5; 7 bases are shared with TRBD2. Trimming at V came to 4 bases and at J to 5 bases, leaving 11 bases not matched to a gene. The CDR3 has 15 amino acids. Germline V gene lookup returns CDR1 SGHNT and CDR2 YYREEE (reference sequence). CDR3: CASSQSGKSGETQYF. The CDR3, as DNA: TGTGCCAGCAGCCAAAGCGGGAAGAGCGGGGAGACCCAGTACTTC.

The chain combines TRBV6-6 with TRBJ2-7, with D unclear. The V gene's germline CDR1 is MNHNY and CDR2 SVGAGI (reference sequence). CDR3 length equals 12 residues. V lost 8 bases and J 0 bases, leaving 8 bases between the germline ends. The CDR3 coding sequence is TGTGCCAGCCGCCCGAGCTCCTACGAGCAGTACTTC. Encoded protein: CASRPSSYEQYF.

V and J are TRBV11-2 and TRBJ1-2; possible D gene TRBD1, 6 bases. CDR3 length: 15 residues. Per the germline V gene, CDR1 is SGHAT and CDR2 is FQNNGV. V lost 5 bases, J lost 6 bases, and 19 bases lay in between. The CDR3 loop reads CASSPTRGAPDGYTF. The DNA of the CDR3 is TGTGCCAGCAGCCCAACTCGGGGGGCGCCGGATGGCTACACCTTC.

Here the CDR3 reads CASSPQESETQYF. For the CDR3, the DNA is TGTGCCAGCTCACCGCAGGAATCGGAGACCCAGTACTTC. This chain joins TRBV18 and TRBJ2-5; D uncertain. The V gene lost 3 bases and the J gene lost 5 bases, with 10 bases spanning the gap. The CDR3 is 13 residues long. From germline, CDR1 is KGHSH and CDR2 LQKENI.

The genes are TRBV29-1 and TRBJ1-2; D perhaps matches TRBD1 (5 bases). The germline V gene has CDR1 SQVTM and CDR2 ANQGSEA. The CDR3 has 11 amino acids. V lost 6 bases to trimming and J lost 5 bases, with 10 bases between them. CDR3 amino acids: CSVRDRYGYTF. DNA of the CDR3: TGCAGCGTCAGAGACAGATATGGCTACACCTTC.

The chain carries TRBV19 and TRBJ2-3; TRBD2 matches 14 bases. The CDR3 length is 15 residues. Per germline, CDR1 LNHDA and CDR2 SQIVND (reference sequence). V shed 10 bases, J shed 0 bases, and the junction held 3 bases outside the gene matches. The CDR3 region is CATGTSGSSTDTQYF. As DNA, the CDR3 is TGTGCCACTGGGACTAGCGGGAGTAGCACAGATACGCAGTATTTT.

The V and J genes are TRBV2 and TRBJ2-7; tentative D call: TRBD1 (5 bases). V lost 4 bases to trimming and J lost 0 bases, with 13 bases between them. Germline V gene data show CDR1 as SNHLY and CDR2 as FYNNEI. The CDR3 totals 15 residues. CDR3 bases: TGTGCCAGCAGTGTCTGGACATCCAGCTCCTACGAGCAGTACTTC. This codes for CASSVWTSSSYEQYF.

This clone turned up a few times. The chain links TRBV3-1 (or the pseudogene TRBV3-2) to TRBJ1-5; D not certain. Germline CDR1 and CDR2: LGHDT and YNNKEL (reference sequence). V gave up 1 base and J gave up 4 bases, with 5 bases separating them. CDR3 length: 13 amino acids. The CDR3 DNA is TGTGCCAGCAGCCAAGCGGGGAATCAGCCCCAGCATTTT. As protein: CASSQAGNQPQHF.

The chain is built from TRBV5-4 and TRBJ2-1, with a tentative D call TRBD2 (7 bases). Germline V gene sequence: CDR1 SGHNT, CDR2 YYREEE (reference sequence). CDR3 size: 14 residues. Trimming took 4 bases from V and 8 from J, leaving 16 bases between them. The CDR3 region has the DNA TGTGCCAGCAGCGAGGGGGGGGCGAGGGATGAGCAGTTCTTC. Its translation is CASSEGGARDEQFF.

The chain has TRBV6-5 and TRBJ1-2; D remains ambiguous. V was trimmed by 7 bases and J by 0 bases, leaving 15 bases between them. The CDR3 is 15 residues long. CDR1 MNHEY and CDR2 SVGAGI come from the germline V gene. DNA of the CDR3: TGTGCCAGCATCCAGATGGGCAGTACTAACTATGGCTACACCTTC. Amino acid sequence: CASIQMGSTNYGYTF.

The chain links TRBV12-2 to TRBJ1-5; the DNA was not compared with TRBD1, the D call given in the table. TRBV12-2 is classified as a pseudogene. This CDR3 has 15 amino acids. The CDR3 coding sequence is TGTGCAAGTCGCTCCCAGGTCAGGGCCAATCAGCCCCAGCATTTT. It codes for CASRSQVRANQPQHF.

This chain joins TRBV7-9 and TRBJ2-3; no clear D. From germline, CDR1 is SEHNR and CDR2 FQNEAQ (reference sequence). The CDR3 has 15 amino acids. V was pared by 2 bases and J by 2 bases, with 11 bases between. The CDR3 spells CASSLRGAYTDTQYF. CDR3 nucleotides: TGTGCCAGCAGCTTAAGAGGCGCGTACACAGATACGCAGTATTTT.